This T cell receptor (beta chain) originates from a study of blood T cells in healthy people across ages. With 7 bases removed from V and 3 bases from J, the gap between germline ends came to 11 bases. The length of the CDR3 is 13 residues. Germline CDR1 is ENHRY and CDR2 is SYGVKD. No fewer than 6.5 million PBMCs went into each sample. The second PCR ran about 6 to 11 cycles with a sample-barcoded 5' primer and J-beta primers. In TCRdb, the 5' RACE reads were re-called with MiXCR into one record per CDR3 protein. The data show some 1.5 million distinct CDR3 sequences, roughly 43% seen once. This clonotype originated in a woman between 18 and 29 years old in good health. The sequenced material came from blood. The chain carries TRBV10-3 and TRBJ2-3; D is undetermined. CDR3 sequence reads: CAITPKPTDTQYF. In DNA, the CDR3 is TGTGCCATCACCCCTAAACCTACAGATACGCAGTATTTT.